Given below is one T cell receptor beta chain in context. The table came from immunoSEQ multiplex PCR; TCRdb's copy has only in-frame clones and leaves some out. The sample consists of 140,000 to 150,000 clones, around 80% of them appearing once. This record belongs to a study of blood T cell repertoires in COVID-19. Germline values: CDR1 LGHDT, CDR2 YNNKEL (reference sequence). CDR3 length: 16 amino acids. The V gene end was trimmed by 3 bases and the J gene end by 4 bases; junction bases not matched to a gene: 4. This clonotype was obtained from a man between 45 and 60 years old with acute or convalescent COVID-19. V and J are TRBV3-1 (or the pseudogene TRBV3-2) and TRBJ2-5, with 14 bases fitting TRBD2. Sequences were obtained from peripheral blood. The CDR3 protein is CASSQEGLAGVETQYF. CDR3 DNA sequence: TGTGCCAGCAGCCAGGAGGGACTAGCGGGAGTAGAGACCCAGTACTTC.